One sample yielded the 5 T cell receptor beta chains listed below, sequenced in a study of T cell responses to AZD1222 COVID-19 vaccine. Clones were sequenced by immunoSEQ multiplex PCR, and TCRdb holds only the in-frame ones, with some missing. The data hold about 89,000 clones, with about 88% observed a single time. Sequencing used peripheral blood, obtained 28 days after the second AZD1222 dose. These receptors originate from an adult who received the AZD1222 COVID-19 vaccine.

The chain uses TRBV6-5 and TRBJ2-3; TRBD1 agrees at 8 bases. V lost 6 bases, J lost 6 bases, and 8 bases stayed unmatched. There are 14 residues in the CDR3. CDR1 is MNHEY and CDR2 is SVGAGI in the germline V gene. The CDR3 here is CASSRQGLGDTQYF. The CDR3 nucleotides are TGTGCCAGCAGCCGACAGGGGTTAGGGGATACGCAGTATTTT.

CDR3 sequence (DNA): TGTGCCTGGAGTAACCTCGGGGGAGGCAGCGGTTCACCCCTCCACTTT. Translating gives CAWSNLGGGSGSPLHF. The chain employs TRBV30 and TRBJ1-6; a possible D gene is TRBD1 (5 bases). V lost 2 bases to trimming and J lost 9 bases, with 20 bases between them. Germline V gene sequence: CDR1 GTSNPN, CDR2 SVGIG (reference sequence). The CDR3 length is 16 residues.

This chain connects TRBV12-3 or TRBV12-4 to TRBJ1-1; unclear D gene. This CDR3 has 13 amino acids. V lost 7 bases, J lost 2 bases, and 11 bases lay in between. CDR3 protein: CASTGQANTEAFF. CDR3 DNA sequence: TGTGCCAGCACGGGCCAGGCAAACACTGAAGCTTTCTTT.

V usage is TRBV6-1 and J usage is TRBJ1-2, with D perhaps matching TRBD1 (5 bases). The ends were cut back, 2 bases at V and 4 bases at J, with 8 bases in the middle. This CDR3 spans 13 amino acids. Per the germline V gene, CDR1 is MNHNS and CDR2 is SASEGT. The CDR3 DNA sequence: TGTGCCAGCAGTGAATCCACAGGCTATGGCTACACCTTC. It yields the protein CASSESTGYGYTF.

The rearrangement links TRBV5-1 to TRBJ2-3, with 9 bases identical to TRBD1. There are 15 residues in the CDR3. V gave up 0 bases and J gave up 11 bases; unmatched junction bases: 10. Per germline, CDR1 SGHRS and CDR2 YFSETQ. The CDR3 loop reads CASSLEGTGSLEQYF. Written as DNA, the CDR3 is TGCGCCAGCAGCTTGGAGGGGACAGGGAGTTTGGAGCAGTATTTT.